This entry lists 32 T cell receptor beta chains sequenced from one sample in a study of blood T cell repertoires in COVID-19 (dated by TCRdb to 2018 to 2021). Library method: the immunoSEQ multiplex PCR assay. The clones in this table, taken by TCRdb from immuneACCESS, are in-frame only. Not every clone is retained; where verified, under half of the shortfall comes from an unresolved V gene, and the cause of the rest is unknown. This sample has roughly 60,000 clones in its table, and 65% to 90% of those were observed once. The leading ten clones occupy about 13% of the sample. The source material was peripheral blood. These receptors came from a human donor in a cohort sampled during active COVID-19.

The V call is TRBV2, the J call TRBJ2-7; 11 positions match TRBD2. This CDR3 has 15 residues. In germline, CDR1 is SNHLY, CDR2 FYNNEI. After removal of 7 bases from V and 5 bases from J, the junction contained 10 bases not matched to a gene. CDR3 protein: CASIPGTSGSHEQYF. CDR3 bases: TGTGCCAGCATCCCTGGCACTAGCGGGAGCCACGAGCAGTACTTC.

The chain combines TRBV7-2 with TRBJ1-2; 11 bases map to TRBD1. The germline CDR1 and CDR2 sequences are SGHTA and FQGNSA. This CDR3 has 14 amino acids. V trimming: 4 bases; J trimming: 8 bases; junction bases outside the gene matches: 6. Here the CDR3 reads CASSSGTGGRGYTF. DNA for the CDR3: TGTGCCAGCAGCTCAGGGACAGGGGGGCGAGGCTACACCTTC.

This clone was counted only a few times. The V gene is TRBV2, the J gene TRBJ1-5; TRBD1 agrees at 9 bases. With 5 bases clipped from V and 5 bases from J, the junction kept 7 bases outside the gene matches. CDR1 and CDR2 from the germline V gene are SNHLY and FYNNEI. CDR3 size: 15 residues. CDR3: CASSWTGETYQPQHF. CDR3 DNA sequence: TGTGCCAGCAGTTGGACAGGGGAAACCTATCAGCCCCAGCATTTT.

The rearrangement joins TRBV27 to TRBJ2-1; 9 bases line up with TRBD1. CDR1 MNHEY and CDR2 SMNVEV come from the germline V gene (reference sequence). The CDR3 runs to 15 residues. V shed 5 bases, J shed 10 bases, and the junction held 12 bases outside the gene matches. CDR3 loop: CASSPVGQGPWEQFF. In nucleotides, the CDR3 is TGTGCCAGCAGTCCGGTGGGACAGGGACCCTGGGAGCAGTTCTTC.

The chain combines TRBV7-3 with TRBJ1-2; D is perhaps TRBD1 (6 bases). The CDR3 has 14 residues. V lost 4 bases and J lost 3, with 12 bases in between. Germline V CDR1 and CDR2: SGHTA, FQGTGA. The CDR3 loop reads CASSSTGFDYGYTF. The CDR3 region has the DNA TGTGCCAGCAGCTCTACAGGGTTCGACTATGGCTACACCTTC.

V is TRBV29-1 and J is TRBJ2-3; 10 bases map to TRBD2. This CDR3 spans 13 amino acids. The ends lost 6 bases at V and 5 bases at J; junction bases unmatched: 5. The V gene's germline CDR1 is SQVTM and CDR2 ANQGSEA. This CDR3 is CSVGLARGDTQYF. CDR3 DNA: TGCAGCGTGGGACTAGCGAGGGGAGATACGCAGTATTTT.

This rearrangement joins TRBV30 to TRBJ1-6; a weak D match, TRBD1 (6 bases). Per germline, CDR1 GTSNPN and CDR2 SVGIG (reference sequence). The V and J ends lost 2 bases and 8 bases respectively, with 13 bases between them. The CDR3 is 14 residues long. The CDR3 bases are TGTGCCTGGAGTTATGACACAGGGCATTCACCCCTCCACTTT. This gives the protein CAWSYDTGHSPLHF. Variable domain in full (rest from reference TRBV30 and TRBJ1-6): SQTIHQWPATLVQPVGSPLSLECTVEGTSNPNLYWYRQAAGRGLQLLFYSVGIGQISSEVPQNLSASRPQDRQFILSSKKLLLSDSGFYLCAWSYDTGHSPLHFGNGTRLTVT.

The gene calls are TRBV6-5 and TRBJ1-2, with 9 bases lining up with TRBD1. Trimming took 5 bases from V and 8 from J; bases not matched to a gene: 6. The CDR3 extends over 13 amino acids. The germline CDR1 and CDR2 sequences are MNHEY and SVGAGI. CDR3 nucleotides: TGTGCCAGCAGTCGTACAGGGGGCTGGGGCTACACCTTC. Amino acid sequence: CASSRTGGWGYTF.

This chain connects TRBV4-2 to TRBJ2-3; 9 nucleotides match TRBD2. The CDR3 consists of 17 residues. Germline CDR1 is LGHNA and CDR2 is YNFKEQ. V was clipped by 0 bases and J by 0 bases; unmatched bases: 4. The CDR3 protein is CASSQDLAGGSTDTQYF. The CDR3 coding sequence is TGTGCCAGCAGCCAAGATTTGGCGGGGGGGAGCACAGATACGCAGTATTTT.

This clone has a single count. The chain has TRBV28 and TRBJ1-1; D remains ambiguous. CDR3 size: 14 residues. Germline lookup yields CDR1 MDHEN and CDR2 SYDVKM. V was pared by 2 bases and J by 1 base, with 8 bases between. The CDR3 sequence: CASSLGWANTEAFF. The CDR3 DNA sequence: TGTGCCAGCAGTTTAGGATGGGCGAACACTGAAGCTTTCTTT.

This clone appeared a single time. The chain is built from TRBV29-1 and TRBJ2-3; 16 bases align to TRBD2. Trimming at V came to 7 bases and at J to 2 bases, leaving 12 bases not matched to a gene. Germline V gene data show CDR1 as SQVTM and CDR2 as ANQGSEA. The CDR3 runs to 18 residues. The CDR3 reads CSAAGTSGRGGATDTQYF. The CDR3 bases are TGCAGCGCCGCCGGGACTAGCGGGAGGGGTGGTGCCACAGATACGCAGTATTTT.

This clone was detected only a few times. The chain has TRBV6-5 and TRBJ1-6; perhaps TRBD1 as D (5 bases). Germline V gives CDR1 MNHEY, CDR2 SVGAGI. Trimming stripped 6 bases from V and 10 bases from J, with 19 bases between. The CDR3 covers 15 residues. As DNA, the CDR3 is TGTGCCAGCAGCTCAGGGAGGGTAAGCGACTCACCCCTCCACTTT. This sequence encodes CASSSGRVSDSPLHF.

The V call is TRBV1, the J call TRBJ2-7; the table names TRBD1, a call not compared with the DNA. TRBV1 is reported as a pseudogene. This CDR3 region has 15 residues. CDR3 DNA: TGCACCAGCAGCCAAGAAGGGGCCCCGGCCTACGAGCAGTACTTC. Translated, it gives CTSSQEGAPAYEQYF.

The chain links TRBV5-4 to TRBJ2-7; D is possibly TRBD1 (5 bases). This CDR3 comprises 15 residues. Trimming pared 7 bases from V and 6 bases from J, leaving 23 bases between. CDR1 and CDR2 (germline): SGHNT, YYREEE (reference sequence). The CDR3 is CASRPEARGLGEQYF. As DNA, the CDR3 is TGTGCCAGCCGACCAGAAGCTAGGGGTTTGGGCGAGCAGTACTTC.

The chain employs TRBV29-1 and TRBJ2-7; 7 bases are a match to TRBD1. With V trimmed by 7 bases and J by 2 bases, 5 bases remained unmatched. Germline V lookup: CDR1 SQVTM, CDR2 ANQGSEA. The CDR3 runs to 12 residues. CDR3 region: CSGQGSAYEQYF. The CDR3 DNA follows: TGCAGCGGACAGGGCTCGGCCTACGAGCAGTACTTC.

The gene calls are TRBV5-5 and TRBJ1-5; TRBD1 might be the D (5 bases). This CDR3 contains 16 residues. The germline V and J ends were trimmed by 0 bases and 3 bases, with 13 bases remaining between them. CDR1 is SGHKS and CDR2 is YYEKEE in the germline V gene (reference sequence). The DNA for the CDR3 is TGTGCCAGCAGCTTGGAAGGGGATCTGGCCAATCAGCCCCAGCATTTT. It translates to CASSLEGDLANQPQHF.

CDR3 in DNA: TGTGCCAGCAGCACCGGACAGGGGGCCTACGAGCAGTACTTC. Translation gives CASSTGQGAYEQYF. The rearrangement links TRBV9 to TRBJ2-7; 10 nucleotides match TRBD1. The CDR3 is 14 amino acids. Germline V gene sequence: CDR1 SGDLS, CDR2 YYNGEE. Trimming cost V 4 bases and J 2 bases; bases outside gene matches: 3.

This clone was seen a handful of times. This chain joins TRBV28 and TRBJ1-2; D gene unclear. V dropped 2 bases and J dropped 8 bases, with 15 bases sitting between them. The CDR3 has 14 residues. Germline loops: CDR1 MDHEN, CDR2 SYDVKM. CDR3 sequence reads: CASSLVVLPEGYTF. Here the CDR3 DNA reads TGTGCCAGCAGTTTAGTGGTTTTGCCGGAGGGCTACACCTTC.

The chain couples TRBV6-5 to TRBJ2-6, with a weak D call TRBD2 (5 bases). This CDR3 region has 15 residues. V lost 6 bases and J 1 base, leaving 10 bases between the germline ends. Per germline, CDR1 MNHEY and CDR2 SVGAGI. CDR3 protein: CASSLRGSGANVLTF. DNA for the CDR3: TGTGCCAGCAGCCTCCGGGGATCTGGGGCCAACGTCCTGACTTTC.

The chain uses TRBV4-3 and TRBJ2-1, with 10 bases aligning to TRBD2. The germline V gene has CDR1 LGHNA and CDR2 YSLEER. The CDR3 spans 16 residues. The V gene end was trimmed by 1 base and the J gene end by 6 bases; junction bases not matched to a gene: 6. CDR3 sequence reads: CASSQVASGGFNEQFF. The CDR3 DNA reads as TGCGCCAGCAGCCAAGTTGCTAGCGGGGGTTTCAATGAGCAGTTCTTC.

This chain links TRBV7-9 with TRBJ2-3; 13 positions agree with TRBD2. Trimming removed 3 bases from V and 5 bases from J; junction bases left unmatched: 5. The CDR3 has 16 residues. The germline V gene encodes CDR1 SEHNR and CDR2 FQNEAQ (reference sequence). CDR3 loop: CASSLGLAGNRDTQYF. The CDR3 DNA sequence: TGTGCCAGCAGCTTGGGACTAGCGGGAAACAGAGATACGCAGTATTTT.

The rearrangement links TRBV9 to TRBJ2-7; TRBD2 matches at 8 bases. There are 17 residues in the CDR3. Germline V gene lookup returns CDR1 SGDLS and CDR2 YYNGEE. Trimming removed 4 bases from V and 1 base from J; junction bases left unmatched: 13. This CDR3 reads CASSPEGREVFSYEQYF. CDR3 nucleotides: TGTGCCAGCAGCCCGGAGGGGCGGGAGGTCTTTTCCTACGAGCAGTACTTC.

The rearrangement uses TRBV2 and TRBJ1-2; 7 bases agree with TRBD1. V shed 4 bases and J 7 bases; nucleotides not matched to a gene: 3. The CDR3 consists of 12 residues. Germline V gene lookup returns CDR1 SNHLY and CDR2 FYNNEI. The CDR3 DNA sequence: TGTGCCAGCAGTGGGACAGGCTCTGGCTACACCTTC. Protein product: CASSGTGSGYTF.

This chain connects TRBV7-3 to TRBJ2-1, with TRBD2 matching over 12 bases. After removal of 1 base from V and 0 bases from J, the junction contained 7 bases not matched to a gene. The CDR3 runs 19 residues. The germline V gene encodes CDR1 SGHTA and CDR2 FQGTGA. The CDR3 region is CASSLRVWTSGDSYNEQFF. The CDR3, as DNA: TGTGCCAGCAGCTTAAGGGTCTGGACTAGCGGGGACTCCTACAATGAGCAGTTCTTC.

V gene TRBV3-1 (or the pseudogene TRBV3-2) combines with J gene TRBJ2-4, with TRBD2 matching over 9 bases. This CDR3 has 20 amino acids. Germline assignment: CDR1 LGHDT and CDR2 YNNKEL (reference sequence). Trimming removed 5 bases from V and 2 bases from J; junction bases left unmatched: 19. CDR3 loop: CASSTKPAGTSWGTKNIQYF. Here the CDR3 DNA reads TGTGCCAGCAGCACCAAACCAGCCGGGACTAGCTGGGGAACCAAAAACATTCAGTACTTC.

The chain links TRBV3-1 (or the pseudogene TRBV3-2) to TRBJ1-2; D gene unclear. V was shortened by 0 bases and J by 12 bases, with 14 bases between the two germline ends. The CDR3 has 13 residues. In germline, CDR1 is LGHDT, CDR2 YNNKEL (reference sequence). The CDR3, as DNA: TGTGCCAGCAGCCAAGATCAGGCAGATAGAAACACCTTC. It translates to CASSQDQADRNTF.

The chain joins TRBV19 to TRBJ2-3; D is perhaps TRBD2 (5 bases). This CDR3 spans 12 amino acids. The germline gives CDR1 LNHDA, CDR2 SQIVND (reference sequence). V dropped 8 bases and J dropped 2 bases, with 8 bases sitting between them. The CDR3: CASVDFTDTQYF. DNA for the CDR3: TGTGCCAGTGTGGACTTCACAGATACGCAGTATTTT.

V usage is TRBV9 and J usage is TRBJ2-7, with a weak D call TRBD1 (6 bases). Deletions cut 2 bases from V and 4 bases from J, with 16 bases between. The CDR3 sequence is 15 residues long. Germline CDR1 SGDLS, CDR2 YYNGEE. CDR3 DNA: TGTGCCAGCAGCGTCCTAGGACAGATCGGTTACGAGCAGTACTTC. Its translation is CASSVLGQIGYEQYF.

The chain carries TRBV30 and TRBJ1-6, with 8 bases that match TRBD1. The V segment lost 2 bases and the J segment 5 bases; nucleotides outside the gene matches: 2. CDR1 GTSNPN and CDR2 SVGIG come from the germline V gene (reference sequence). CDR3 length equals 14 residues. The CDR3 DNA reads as TGTGCCTGGAGTAGGGGACAGGATAATTCACCCCTCCACTTT. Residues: CAWSRGQDNSPLHF.

The CDR3 DNA reads TGTGCCAGCAGCCTACCGGGACAGGGGGCCCCCGGGGAGCTGTTTTTT. Its translation: CASSLPGQGAPGELFF. The chain combines TRBV3-1 (or the pseudogene TRBV3-2) with TRBJ2-2; 12 bases map to TRBD1. The CDR3 sequence is 16 residues long. The trim removed 4 bases at V and 6 bases at J, leaving 6 bases unmatched. Germline CDR1 LGHDT, CDR2 YNNKEL (reference sequence).

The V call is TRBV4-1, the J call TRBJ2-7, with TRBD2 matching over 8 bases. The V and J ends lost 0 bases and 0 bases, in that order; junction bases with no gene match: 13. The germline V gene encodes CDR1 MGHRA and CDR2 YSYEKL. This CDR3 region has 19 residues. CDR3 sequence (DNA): TGCGCCAGCAGCCAAGATCGGAGTAGCGGGATGTTTAGCTCCTACGAGCAGTACTTC. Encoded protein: CASSQDRSSGMFSSYEQYF.

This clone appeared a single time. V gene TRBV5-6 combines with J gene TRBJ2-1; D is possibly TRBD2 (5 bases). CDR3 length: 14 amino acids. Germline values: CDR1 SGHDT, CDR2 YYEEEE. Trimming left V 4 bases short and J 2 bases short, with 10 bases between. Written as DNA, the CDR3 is TGTGCCAGCAGCCTGGGAGCCACCTACAATGAGCAGTTCTTC. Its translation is CASSLGATYNEQFF.